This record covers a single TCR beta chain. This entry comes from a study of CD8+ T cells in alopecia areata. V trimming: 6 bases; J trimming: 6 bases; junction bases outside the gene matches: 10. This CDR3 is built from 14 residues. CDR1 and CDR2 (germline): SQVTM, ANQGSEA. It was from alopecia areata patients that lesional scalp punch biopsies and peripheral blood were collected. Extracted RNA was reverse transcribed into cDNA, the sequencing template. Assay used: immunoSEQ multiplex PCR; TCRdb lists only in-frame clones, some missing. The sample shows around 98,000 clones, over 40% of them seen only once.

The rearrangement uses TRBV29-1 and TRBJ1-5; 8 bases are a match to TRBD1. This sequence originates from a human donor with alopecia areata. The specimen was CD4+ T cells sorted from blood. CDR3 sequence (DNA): TGCAGCGTCGCGGACAGGGACTCGGGTCAGCCCCAGCATTTT. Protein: CSVADRDSGQPQHF. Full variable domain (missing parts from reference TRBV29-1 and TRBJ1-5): SAVISQKPSRDICQRGTSLTIQCQVDSQVTMMFWYRQQPGQSLTLIATANQGSEATYESGFVIDKFPISRPNLTFSTLTVSNMSPEDSSIYLCSVADRDSGQPQHFGDGTRLSIL.